This T cell receptor delta chain was recorded in a study of Vδ1+ human thymocytes. Study-level results: In the thymus, TRG and TRD repertoires looked highly polyclonal with Gaussian CDR3 lengths. Despite high sort purity, about 20% of thymic T cell receptor delta sequences were Vdelta2. Many TRG clonotypes were shared between donors; TRD repertoires were essentially private.

On this clone itself: Its antigen is not identified.

Germline V CDR1 and CDR2: TSWWSYY, QGS. The V gene end was trimmed by 9 bases and the J gene end by 3 bases; junction bases not matched to a gene: 17. CDR3 length equals 17 residues. Extracted RNA was reverse transcribed into cDNA. CDR3 amplicons came from multiplex PCR with pooled V-gene forward and constant-region reverse primers. TCRdb repeated clone calling on the multiplex PCR reads with CATT. The sample holds under 80,000 delta-chain clones, about 30% seen once. This chain joins TRDV1 and TRDJ1, with TRDD3 matching over 9 bases. The sequenced sample consisted of Vdelta1+ gamma-delta thymocytes from the thymus. Documented subset: FACS-sorted CD3+ TCRalphabeta- TCRVdelta1+ TCRVdelta2- thymocytes. The source is a boy in the first two years of life who had congenital heart surgery. The CDR3 bases are TGTGCTCTCGGGAAACCTCCACGGGGGGATACCCCCGATAAACTCATCTTT. Translating it yields CALGKPPRGDTPDKLIF.